This TCR beta chain was captured by sequencing in a study of early T cells in non-severe SARS-CoV-2 infection. Study-level findings and limits: Database matching using VDJdb favored anti-spike CD8 responses, with private and CD4 specificities left missing.

Each cDNA molecule carried a unique molecular identifier. TCRdb called the 5' RACE reads again in MiXCR, with one record for every CDR3 protein. Among about 30,000 distinct CDR3 sequences, 5% to 5.5% were seen once, and the ten largest hold approximately 3.4%. Of note for this clonotype: No antigen is known for it.

V was shortened by 3 bases and J by 2 bases, with 22 bases between the two germline ends. Germline V lookup: CDR1 SGHVS, CDR2 FNYEAQ. The CDR3 runs 18 residues. The receptor's source is an adult who was a healthcare worker with PCR-confirmed SARS-CoV-2 infection or an uninfected control (not recorded which). This chain links TRBV7-6 with TRBJ2-5; D gene unclear. What was sequenced was whole blood. The CDR3 sequence is CASSFRSVYDTWQETQYF. The CDR3 nucleotides read TGTGCCAGCAGCTTTCGGTCGGTCTACGATACCTGGCAAGAGACCCAGTACTTC.